Each of the 25 T cell receptor beta chains below was sequenced from the same sample in a study of T cells in women clearing cervical HPV infection. Assay used: immunoSEQ multiplex PCR; TCRdb lists only in-frame clones, some missing. This repertoire comprises about 23,000 clones; its ten largest clones make up about 23%. Sequenced material: blood buffy coat. The receptors here all came from a woman aged 18 to 75 with a cervical HPV16 infection that either progressed to CIN3+ or cleared (not recorded which).

About this clone: The sequence runs out 3 residues before the end of the CDR3; the remainder is reconstructed from the germline J gene. The chain joins TRBV7-9 to TRBJ1-2; weak D call: TRBD1 (5 bases). The CDR3 is 14 residues long. Per the germline V gene, CDR1 is SEHNR and CDR2 is FQNEAQ (reference sequence). The CDR3 bases that were read are TGTGCCAGCAGCTTAGAGGGGTACACAGATACC. Its translation: CASSLEGYTDT. The CDR3 in its entirety is CASSLEGYTDTYTF.

As for this clone: The sequence runs out 3 residues before the end of the CDR3; the remainder is reconstructed from the germline J gene. The rearrangement uses TRBV2 and TRBJ1-5, with a tentative D call TRBD1 (5 bases). Germline loops: CDR1 SNHLY, CDR2 FYNNEI. V shed 4 bases and J shed 2 bases, with 12 bases lying between them. The CDR3 has 15 residues. The CDR3 bases that were read are TGTGCCAGCAGTGGTGTGCAGGGTGGCAATCAGCCC. Translating it yields CASSGVQGGNQP. The CDR3 in its entirety is CASSGVQGGNQPQHF. The full variable domain, with the rest looked up from reference TRBV2 and TRBJ1-5, is EPEVTQTPSHQVTQMGQEVILRCVPISNHLYFYWYRQILGQKVEFLVSFYNNEISEKSEIFDDQFSVERPDGSNFTLKIRSTKLEDSAMYFCASSGVQGGNQPQHFGDGTRLSIL.

The CDR3 region is CASSFRSRGEQFF. The sequenced CDR3 bases are TGTGCCAGCAGCTTCAGGTCTCGGGGTGAG. The chain combines TRBV7-3 with TRBJ2-1; D perhaps matches TRBD2 (5 bases). The CDR3 end is not reached by the read, which stops 3 residues before it; the germline J gene fills it in. Trimming cost V 3 bases and J 9 bases, with 12 bases left between them. The CDR3 runs 13 residues. Germline lookup yields CDR1 SGHTA and CDR2 FQGTGA.

On this clone itself: The read is 3 residues too short to cover the CDR3 end, so that end is filled in from the germline J gene. The chain carries TRBV24-1 and TRBJ2-2; no firm D call. The CDR3 consists of 12 residues. CDR1 and CDR2 (germline): KGHDR, SFDVKD. With 8 bases removed from V and 6 bases from J, the gap between germline ends came to 9 bases. CDR3 sequence: CATTGLSGELFF. CDR3 DNA, as far as it was read: TGTGCCACCACCGGGTTGTCCGGGGAG.

On this clone: The read ends 3 residues before the CDR3 terminus; that terminus is restored from the germline J gene. The chain has TRBV7-9 and TRBJ1-1; D may be TRBD1 (6 bases). Looked up from germline, CDR1 is SEHNR and CDR2 is FQNEAQ (reference sequence). Deletions cut 2 bases from V and 2 bases from J, with 12 bases between. The CDR3 runs 15 residues. CDR3 residues: CASSLLGAGNTEAFF. The CDR3 DNA, read in part, is TGTGCCAGCAGCTTATTGGGGGCGGGAAACACTGAA. The whole variable domain, remainder taken from reference TRBV7-9 and TRBJ1-1, is DTGVSQNPRHKITKRGQNVTFRCDPISEHNRLYWYRQTLGQGPEFLTYFQNEAQLEKSRLLSDRFSAERPKGSFSTLEIQRTEQGDSAMYLCASSLLGAGNTEAFFGQGTRLTVV.

As to this clone: The CDR3 goes on 3 residues after the read ends, and that part is filled in from the germline J gene. The chain employs TRBV19 and TRBJ1-5; no definite D call. Germline CDR1 and CDR2: LNHDA and SQIVND (reference sequence). V lost 3 bases and J 4 bases, leaving 13 bases between the germline ends. This CDR3 spans 15 amino acids. CDR3 sequence: CASSILVGLNQPQHF. The DNA read from the CDR3 is TGTGCCAGTAGTATTCTTGTCGGGTTAAATCAGCCC.

On this clone: From the germline J gene comes the end of the CDR3, since the read stops 3 residues before it. The chain joins TRBV19 to TRBJ2-6; TRBD1 agrees at 7 bases. The CDR3 is made up of 16 amino acids. The V and J ends lost 7 bases and 1 base, in that order; junction bases with no gene match: 7. From germline, CDR1 is LNHDA and CDR2 SQIVND (reference sequence). CDR3 DNA (partial): TGTGCCAGTAATAACCTACAGGGGTCTGGGGCCAACGTC. Its translation is CASNNLQGSGANV. The whole CDR3 is CASNNLQGSGANVLTF.

A note on this clone: The CDR3 end is not reached by the read, which stops 3 residues before it; the germline J gene fills it in. The J gene is TRBJ1-1, the V gene TRBV7-8; D perhaps matches TRBD1 (6 bases). This CDR3 contains 16 residues. CDR1 is SGHVS, CDR2 FQNEAQ, per germline. CDR3 protein: CASSLFGGRLQGEAFF. The sequenced CDR3 bases are TGTGCCAGCAGCTTATTTGGAGGGCGGTTACAGGGAGAA.

To note about this clone: From the germline J gene comes the end of the CDR3, since the read stops 3 residues before it. The rearrangement joins TRBV20-1 to TRBJ2-1; tentative D call: TRBD1 (5 bases). Germline CDR1 DFQATT, CDR2 SNEGSKA (reference sequence). The CDR3 spans 12 residues. Trimming removed 3 bases from V and 4 bases from J, with 7 bases in between. CDR3 sequence: CSARGRYNEQFF. CDR3 DNA, as far as it was read: TGCAGTGCTAGGGGGCGATACAATGAG.

In regard to this clone: The read halts 3 residues ahead of the CDR3 end, with the missing end drawn from the germline J gene. V usage is TRBV5-1 and J usage is TRBJ1-1; D ambiguous. Germline CDR1 and CDR2: SGHRS and YFSETQ. There are 14 residues in the CDR3. V was clipped by 0 bases and J by 1 base, with 7 bases between them. The sequenced CDR3 bases are TGCGCCAGCAGCTTGGTGTACTCGAACACTGAA. Translated: CASSLVYSNTE. The complete CDR3 protein is CASSLVYSNTEAFF.

Points on this clone: The sequenced fragment ends 3 residues before the CDR3 boundary, so the rest is inferred from the germline J gene. The gene calls are TRBV7-2 and TRBJ2-4; tentatively, D is TRBD1 (5 bases). The CDR3 totals 14 residues. Germline V gene data show CDR1 as SGHTA and CDR2 as FQGNSA. CDR3 residues: CASSPEKGQRGQYF. Incomplete CDR3 DNA: TGTGCCAGCAGCCCTGAGAAGGGGCAGAGAGGT.

Details on this clone: The read terminates 3 residues ahead of where the CDR3 ends, so the germline J gene completes it. The chain is built from TRBV10-3 and TRBJ2-3; TRBD2 matches 8 bases. After removal of 4 bases from V and 0 bases from J, the junction contained 3 bases not matched to a gene. The germline V gene has CDR1 ENHRY and CDR2 SYGVKD. The CDR3 is made up of 15 amino acids. CDR3 region: CAISGTSGSTDTQYF. CDR3 DNA (partial): TGTGCCATCAGTGGTACTAGCGGAAGCACAGATACG.

Details on this clone: Coverage ceases 3 residues before the CDR3 finishes, and the germline J gene fills in the end. This chain connects TRBV20-1 to TRBJ1-6, with TRBD1 as a possible D gene (6 bases). V was clipped by 3 bases and J by 0 bases, with 12 bases between them. Germline V lookup: CDR1 DFQATT, CDR2 SNEGSKA (reference sequence). The CDR3 is 16 residues long. The CDR3 sequence: CSARDSSSSYNSPLHF. The part of the CDR3 DNA that was read is TGCAGTGCTAGGGACAGTTCGAGCTCCTATAATTCACCC.

CDR3 DNA, as far as it was read: TGTGCCAGCTCACTTTCCCTGGACGGACTAGCGGGGTCCGAG. Translation: CASSLSLDGLAGSE. The whole CDR3 sequence reads CASSLSLDGLAGSEQYF. The chain recombines TRBV18 with TRBJ2-7, with TRBD2 matching over 12 bases. The read stops 3 residues short of the end of the CDR3; the missing end is completed from the germline J gene. Germline values: CDR1 KGHSH, CDR2 LQKENI. With 4 bases clipped from V and 6 bases from J, the junction kept 13 bases outside the gene matches. The CDR3 covers 17 residues.

CDR3 region: CASSLAYEIRYNEQFF. CDR3 DNA, as far as it was read: TGTGCCAGCAGCTTGGCCTACGAGATCCGCTACAATGAG. The chain couples TRBV5-4 to TRBJ2-1; D is ambiguous. The read finishes 3 residues shy of the CDR3 end, and the germline J gene is used to complete it. Trimming removed 0 bases from V and 3 bases from J, with 13 bases in between. Germline-derived CDR1 and CDR2 are SGHNT and YYREEE (reference sequence). The CDR3 consists of 16 residues.

In regard to this clone: The read stops 3 residues short of the end of the CDR3; the missing end is completed from the germline J gene. The V gene is TRBV14, the J gene TRBJ1-2; 8 bases match TRBD1. Per the germline V gene, CDR1 is SGHDN and CDR2 is FVKESK. CDR3 length: 15 amino acids. J lost 4 bases, V lost 5 bases, and 9 bases had no gene match. CDR3 DNA, as far as it was read: TGTGCCAGCAGCGCCGGCAGGGGGCCGGTCTATGGC. Protein product: CASSAGRGPVYG. The full-length CDR3 reads as CASSAGRGPVYGYTF.

With respect to this clone: With the read ending 3 residues before the CDR3 end, the germline J gene is used to fill in that end. The chain uses TRBV19 and TRBJ2-7; 8 positions match TRBD1. Germline loops: CDR1 LNHDA, CDR2 SQIVND (reference sequence). V shed 6 bases, J shed 3 bases, and the junction held 10 bases outside the gene matches. The CDR3 has 15 amino acids. The CDR3 bases that were read are TGTGCCAGTAGGAGACGACAGGGGAAGCACTACGAG. It codes for CASRRRQGKHYE. The whole CDR3 is CASRRRQGKHYEQYF. Filled out from reference TRBV19 and TRBJ2-7, the complete variable domain reads DGGITQSPKYLFRKEGQNVTLSCEQNLNHDAMYWYRQDPGQGLRLIYYSQIVNDFQKGDIAEGYSVSREKKESFPLTVTSAQKNPTAFYLCASRRRQGKHYEQYFGPGTRLTVT.

As to this clone: The read stops 3 residues short of the end of the CDR3; the missing end is completed from the germline J gene. The chain is built from TRBV10-3 and TRBJ2-7; TRBD1 aligns across 10 bases. Germline trimming cut 0 bases from V and 5 bases from J; bases unmatched to any gene: 7. The CDR3 runs 16 residues. CDR1 and CDR2 (germline): ENHRY, SYGVKD. CDR3 loop: CAISESNSGTGDEQYF. Partial CDR3 DNA: TGTGCCATCAGTGAGTCAAACTCCGGGACAGGGGACGAG.

In the case of this clone: The observed sequence ends 3 residues before the CDR3 terminus, with the missing tail filled in from the germline J gene. The chain joins TRBV19 to TRBJ1-4; tentative D call: TRBD1 (5 bases). The germline CDR1 and CDR2 sequences are LNHDA and SQIVND (reference sequence). The CDR3 loop spans 16 amino acids. V was trimmed by 5 bases and J by 8 bases, leaving 21 bases between them. The CDR3 reads CASSPGAGQRSEKLFF. The CDR3 DNA, read in part, is TGTGCCAGTAGTCCTGGGGCCGGACAACGAAGCGAAAAA.

Turning to this clone: The DNA ends 3 residues before the CDR3 does, and the rest of the CDR3 is filled in from the germline J gene. The genes are TRBV5-1 and TRBJ1-1, with no clear D. Germline V gives CDR1 SGHRS, CDR2 YFSETQ. With 5 bases removed from V and 4 bases from J, the gap between germline ends came to 18 bases. The CDR3 contains 15 residues. Here the CDR3 reads CASRLRRTSGTEAFF. The part of the CDR3 DNA that was read is TGCGCCAGCAGGTTGAGACGGACTTCGGGCACTGAA.

As to this clone: The observed sequence ends 3 residues before the CDR3 terminus, with the missing tail filled in from the germline J gene. The chain links TRBV30 to TRBJ1-3; D is uncertain. The CDR3 has 14 residues. V was clipped by 8 bases and J by 0 bases, with 14 bases between them. Germline CDR1 reads GTSNPN; CDR2 reads SVGIG (reference sequence). Incomplete CDR3 DNA: TGTGCCGGGAAACGACTCAGCTCTGGAAACACC. This translates into CAGKRLSSGNT. The entire CDR3 sequence reads CAGKRLSSGNTIYF.

Turning to this clone: The CDR3 end is not reached by the read, which stops 3 residues before it; the germline J gene fills it in. The genes are TRBV20-1 and TRBJ2-7, with 9 bases aligning to TRBD1. The V and J ends lost 4 bases and 3 bases, in that order; junction bases with no gene match: 7. CDR1 and CDR2 from the germline V gene are DFQATT and SNEGSKA (reference sequence). The CDR3 contains 14 residues. The CDR3 spells CSANTGQGSYEQYF. Partial CDR3 DNA: TGCAGTGCTAACACGGGACAGGGAAGCTACGAG.

About this clone itself: The CDR3 is cut off 3 residues early in the read; its end comes from the germline J gene. The chain joins TRBV30 to TRBJ2-7, with 7 bases matching TRBD1. The germline V gene has CDR1 GTSNPN and CDR2 SVGIG (reference sequence). This CDR3 has 14 residues. V gave up 3 bases and J gave up 0 bases; unmatched junction bases: 5. The covered CDR3 bases are TGTGCCTGGAGCAGGGGGTTTATCTCCTACGAG. This translates into CAWSRGFISYE. From start to end, the CDR3 is CAWSRGFISYEQYF.

On this clone: The CDR3 end lies 3 residues beyond the end of the read and is filled in from the germline J gene. The chain links TRBV20-1 to TRBJ2-7, with TRBD2 matching over 7 bases. The CDR3 sequence is 14 residues long. After removal of 0 bases from V and 5 bases from J, the junction contained 7 bases not matched to a gene. Germline CDR1 is DFQATT and CDR2 is SNEGSKA (reference sequence). The CDR3 spells CSARESSGVHEQYF. Partial CDR3 DNA: TGCAGTGCTAGAGAGTCCAGCGGGGTCCACGAG.

Regarding this clone: The read is 3 residues too short to cover the CDR3 end, so that end is filled in from the germline J gene. This sequence joins TRBV2 and TRBJ2-5; D may be TRBD2 (5 bases). V was clipped by 8 bases and J by 2 bases, with 12 bases between them. Germline V CDR1 and CDR2: SNHLY, FYNNEI. The CDR3 loop spans 13 amino acids. The sequenced CDR3 bases are TGTGCCAGCCGGACTGTCGCACAAGAGACC. Encoded protein: CASRTVAQET. The CDR3 in full is CASRTVAQETQYF.